Detailed here is one T cell receptor beta chain. This CDR3 comprises 11 residues. V was pared by 6 bases and J by 10 bases, with 10 bases between. Germline V gene lookup returns CDR1 MDHEN and CDR2 SYDVKM. This entry belongs to a study of blood T cell repertoires in COVID-19. Some clones are missing from TCRdb's copy, which holds only in-frame ones; the method was immunoSEQ multiplex PCR. The table lists fewer than 90,000 clones, 70% to 90% of them singletons, with approximately 35% in the top ten. The receptor was derived from a man aged 70-80 years with acute or convalescent COVID-19. Sequenced sample: peripheral blood. The V gene is TRBV28, the J gene TRBJ1-5; D unclear. The CDR3: CASSPLGPQHF. As DNA, the CDR3 is TGTGCCAGCAGCCCCTTGGGCCCCCAGCATTTT.